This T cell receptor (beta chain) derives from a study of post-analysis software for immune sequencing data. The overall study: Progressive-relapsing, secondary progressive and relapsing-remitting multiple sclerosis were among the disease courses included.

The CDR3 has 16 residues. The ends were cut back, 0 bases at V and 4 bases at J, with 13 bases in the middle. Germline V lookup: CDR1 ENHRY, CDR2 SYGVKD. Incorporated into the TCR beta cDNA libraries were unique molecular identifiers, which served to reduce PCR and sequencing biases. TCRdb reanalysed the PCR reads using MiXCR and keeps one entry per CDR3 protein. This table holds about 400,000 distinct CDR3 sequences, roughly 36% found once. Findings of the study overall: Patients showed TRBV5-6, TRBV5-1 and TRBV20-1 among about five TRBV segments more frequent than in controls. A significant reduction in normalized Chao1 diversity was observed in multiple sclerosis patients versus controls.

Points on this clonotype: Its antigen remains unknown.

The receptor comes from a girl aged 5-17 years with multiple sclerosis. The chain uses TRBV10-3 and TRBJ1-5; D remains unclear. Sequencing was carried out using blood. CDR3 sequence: CAISESSRPSNQPQHF. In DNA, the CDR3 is TGTGCCATCAGTGAGTCGAGTAGGCCCTCGAATCAGCCCCAGCATTTT.